This entry lists 3 T cell receptor beta chains sequenced from one sample in a study of Ad26.COV2.S vaccination and SARS-CoV-2 variants. Described treatment: about 20 received Ad26.COV2.S at low or high dose, single or two shots; about 5 received placebo; per-sample allocation not given. Sampling took place 63 days after the first vaccine or placebo injection. Libraries were prepared by immunoSEQ multiplex PCR; TCRdb keeps only in-frame clonotypes and omits some of them. This sample has approximately 420,000 clones, with more than 85% found just once. The sequencing used peripheral blood, collected in a trial of Ad26.COV2.S vaccine versus placebo. Receptors were obtained from a person aged 18-60 years who received the Ad26.COV2.S COVID-19 vaccine or a placebo.

V usage is TRBV2 and J usage is TRBJ2-2; 10 bases line up with TRBD2. CDR3 length: 21 residues. Trimming took 2 bases from V and 2 from J; bases not matched to a gene: 17. CDR1 SNHLY and CDR2 FYNNEI come from the germline V gene. CDR3 region: CASSEPPWPAGGPINTGELFF. DNA of the CDR3: TGTGCCAGCAGTGAACCTCCCTGGCCAGCGGGGGGGCCTATAAACACCGGGGAGCTGTTTTTT.

The chain has TRBV29-1 and TRBJ1-1; D is possibly TRBD1 (5 bases). V dropped 7 bases and J dropped 2 bases, with 14 bases sitting between them. Germline lookup yields CDR1 SQVTM and CDR2 ANQGSEA. The CDR3 sequence is 13 residues long. CDR3 nucleotide sequence: TGCAGCGCCCAATCCCAGGGAAACACTGAAGCTTTCTTT. Protein product: CSAQSQGNTEAFF.

The genes are TRBV2 and TRBJ1-4, with 7 nucleotides matching TRBD1. The CDR3 is made up of 14 amino acids. The V segment lost 3 bases and the J segment 6 bases; nucleotides outside the gene matches: 4. Germline V gene sequence: CDR1 SNHLY, CDR2 FYNNEI. The CDR3 DNA reads as TGTGCCAGCAGTGATAGAGGGGGCGATGAAAAACTGTTTTTT. Translated: CASSDRGGDEKLFF.